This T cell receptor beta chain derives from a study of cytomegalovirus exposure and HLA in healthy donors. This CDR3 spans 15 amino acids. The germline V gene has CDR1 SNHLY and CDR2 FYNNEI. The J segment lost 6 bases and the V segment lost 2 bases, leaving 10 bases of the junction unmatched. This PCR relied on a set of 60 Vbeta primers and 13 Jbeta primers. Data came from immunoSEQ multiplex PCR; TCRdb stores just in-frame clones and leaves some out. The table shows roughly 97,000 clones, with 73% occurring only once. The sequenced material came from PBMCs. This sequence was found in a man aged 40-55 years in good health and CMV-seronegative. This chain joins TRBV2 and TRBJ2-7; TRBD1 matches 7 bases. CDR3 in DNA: TGTGCCAGCAGTGAAAAGGGGGCGATTGTGGGCGAGCAGTACTTC. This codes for CASSEKGAIVGEQYF.